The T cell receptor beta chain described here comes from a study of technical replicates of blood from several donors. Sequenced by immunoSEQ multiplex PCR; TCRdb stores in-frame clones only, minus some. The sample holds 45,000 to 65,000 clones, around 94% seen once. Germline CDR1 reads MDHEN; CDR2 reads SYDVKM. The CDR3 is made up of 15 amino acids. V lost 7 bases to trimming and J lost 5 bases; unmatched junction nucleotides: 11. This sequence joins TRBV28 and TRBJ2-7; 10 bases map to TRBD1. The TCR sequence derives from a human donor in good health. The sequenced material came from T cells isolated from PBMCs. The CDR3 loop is CASIGGGQGHNEQYF. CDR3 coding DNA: TGTGCCAGCATCGGGGGGGGACAGGGGCACAACGAGCAGTACTTC.